A single sample is the source of the 19 T cell receptor beta chains below, sequenced in a study of T-cell memory formation after mild COVID-19 (dated by TCRdb to about 2021). Libraries were constructed by 5' RACE. The sequencer was an Illumina NovaSeq 6000. The raw public data were reprocessed by TCRdb itself: fastp quality trimming at Q25, MiXCR clonotype calling, in-frame beta chains only. Identical CDR3 protein sequences are pooled into one entry, listed with their most common genes and DNA. In all, the sample holds a few hundred thousand distinct CDR3 sequences, and 15% to 20% of those were seen once. Clones ranked in the top ten supply roughly 21% of the sample. Sequencing input: PBMCs or a T cell subset sorted from them (not recorded which). The receptor source for this set is a man in his late teens or twenties who had mild COVID-19 (a few samples of this study predate the infection). The sample titles of this study are shuffled in the database, so cell type and time point are left out; the donor was told from shared clones.

The chain uses TRBV7-2 and TRBJ1-1; possible D gene TRBD1, 5 bases. V dropped 2 bases and J dropped 3 bases, with 13 bases sitting between them. Germline V gene data show CDR1 as SGHTA and CDR2 as FQGNSA. This CDR3 comprises 15 residues. CDR3 sequence: CASSLRSQGHTEAFF. The DNA of the CDR3 is TGTGCCAGCAGCTTACGGTCTCAGGGTCACACTGAAGCTTTCTTT.

The genes are TRBV5-5 and TRBJ2-5, with TRBD1 as a possible D gene (5 bases). The CDR3 length is 14 residues. V dropped 4 bases and J dropped 4 bases, with 14 bases sitting between them. Germline V gene sequence: CDR1 SGHKS, CDR2 YYEKEE (reference sequence). The CDR3 region is CASSTKLRGETQYF. CDR3 bases: TGTGCCAGCAGCACGAAACTAAGGGGAGAGACCCAGTACTTC.

The chain joins TRBV24-1 to TRBJ2-6; no reliable D call. V shed 10 bases and J shed 4 bases, with 10 bases lying between them. CDR1 is KGHDR, CDR2 SFDVKD, per germline. The CDR3 spans 13 residues. The DNA for the CDR3 is TGTGCCACTGCAGGCGGCGGGGCCAACGTCCTGACTTTC. Protein product: CATAGGGANVLTF.

This clonotype occurred a few times. The V gene is TRBV7-9, the J gene TRBJ2-5, with D perhaps matching TRBD2 (5 bases). The CDR3 has 14 amino acids. The germline V and J ends were trimmed by 8 bases and 4 bases, with 17 bases remaining between them. The germline CDR1 and CDR2 sequences are SEHNR and FQNEAQ (reference sequence). This CDR3 reads CASSRLHPGETQYF. The DNA for the CDR3 is TGTGCCAGCTCCCGACTACACCCGGGAGAGACCCAGTACTTC.

The chain joins TRBV7-9 to TRBJ2-1; D not resolved. There are 11 residues in the CDR3. V was shortened by 6 bases and J by 5 bases, with 5 bases between the two germline ends. Looked up from germline, CDR1 is SEHNR and CDR2 is FQNEAQ (reference sequence). The CDR3 nucleotides read TGTGCCAGCAGGAACGACAATGAGCAGTTCTTC. Translating it yields CASRNDNEQFF.

In its sample, this clonotype was seen a few times. J is TRBJ2-3 and V is TRBV4-1; 7 positions match TRBD1. Germline CDR1 MGHRA, CDR2 YSYEKL. V lost 4 bases, J lost 8 bases, and 9 bases stayed unmatched. The CDR3 covers 14 residues. The CDR3 protein is CASSLATGRGTQYF. In DNA form, the CDR3 reads TGCGCCAGCAGCCTGGCGACAGGGCGAGGTACGCAGTATTTT.

This clonotype was seen a handful of times. The chain is built from TRBV20-1 and TRBJ2-3; the match to TRBD1 covers 7 bases. Unmatched junction bases numbered 14, after V lost 6 bases and J lost 5 bases. CDR1 is DFQATT, CDR2 SNEGSKA, per germline (reference sequence). The CDR3 is 15 residues long. The CDR3 here is CSAHQRQGFRDTQYF. DNA of the CDR3: TGCAGTGCCCACCAGAGACAGGGTTTTAGAGATACGCAGTATTTT.

The table lists this clonotype with a few counts. The chain couples TRBV2 to TRBJ1-5, with TRBD1 matching over 7 bases. The germline V gene has CDR1 SNHLY and CDR2 FYNNEI. This CDR3 spans 15 amino acids. The V gene end was trimmed by 5 bases and the J gene end by 1 base; junction bases not matched to a gene: 5. The CDR3 DNA is TGTGCCAGCAGTCTCGGACAGGTCAGCAATCAGCCCCAGCATTTT. As protein: CASSLGQVSNQPQHF.

This clonotype was seen only a few times. The rearrangement links TRBV23-1 to TRBJ2-5; tentatively, D is TRBD2 (5 bases). TRBV23-1 is given ORF status, its function remaining uncertain. The CDR3 is 16 amino acids. V was trimmed by 6 bases and J by 3 bases, leaving 20 bases between them. The CDR3 sequence is CASRPPEGRRKETQYF. The DNA for the CDR3 is TGCGCCAGCAGACCCCCGGAAGGAAGGAGGAAAGAGACCCAGTACTTC.

This clonotype was counted only a few times. This chain joins TRBV30 and TRBJ2-1; tentative D call: TRBD1 (5 bases). CDR1 is GTSNPN, CDR2 SVGIG, per germline (reference sequence). The CDR3 loop spans 13 amino acids. V lost 3 bases and J lost 7, with 13 bases in between. Written as DNA, the CDR3 is TGTGCCTGGAGCCCCGACTCAGGGAATGAGCAGTTCTTC. Translating gives CAWSPDSGNEQFF.

V is TRBV5-1 and J is TRBJ2-3; D is perhaps TRBD2 (5 bases). CDR1 and CDR2 (germline): SGHRS, YFSETQ. CDR3 length equals 14 residues. With 9 bases removed from V and 2 bases from J, the gap between germline ends came to 16 bases. CDR3: CATHAGWDTDTQYF. Written as DNA, the CDR3 is TGCGCCACCCACGCGGGTTGGGACACAGATACGCAGTATTTT.

The chain links TRBV11-1 to TRBJ2-1; D is ambiguous. Germline V gene data show CDR1 as SGHAT and CDR2 as FQDESV (reference sequence). The CDR3 is 13 residues long. Trimming left V 5 bases short and J 8 bases short, with 13 bases between. CDR3 DNA: TGTGCCAGCAGCCCCGCCCCCCCGGATGAGCAGTTCTTC. It yields the protein CASSPAPPDEQFF. Combining the CDR3 with reference TRBV11-1 and TRBJ2-1 gives the whole variable domain EAEVAQSPRYKITEKSQAVAFWCDPISGHATLYWYRQILGQGPELLVQFQDESVVDDSQLPKDRFSAERLKGVDSTLKIQPAELGDSAMYLCASSPAPPDEQFFGPGTRLTVL.

This chain connects TRBV7-9 to TRBJ2-1; D is uncertain. V lost 1 base, J lost 8 bases, and 6 bases lay in between. Germline V gene lookup returns CDR1 SEHNR and CDR2 FQNEAQ (reference sequence). This CDR3 spans 12 amino acids. CDR3 in DNA: TGTGCCAGCAGCTTAGTCGGGTATGAGCAGTTCTTC. As protein: CASSLVGYEQFF.

This clonotype was observed a few times. This chain links TRBV9 with TRBJ2-2; D is unresolved. The V gene's germline CDR1 is SGDLS and CDR2 YYNGEE. The CDR3 runs to 14 residues. V was trimmed by 2 bases and J by 1 base, leaving 6 bases between them. This CDR3 reads CASSVTWNTGELFF. The CDR3 nucleotides are TGTGCCAGCAGCGTGACTTGGAACACCGGGGAGCTGTTTTTT.

This clonotype has just a few counts. The genes are TRBV20-1 and TRBJ2-2; no reliable D call. Germline-derived CDR1 and CDR2 are DFQATT and SNEGSKA (reference sequence). V was clipped by 5 bases and J by 4 bases, with 11 bases between them. This CDR3 is 13 amino acids long. In DNA, the CDR3 is TGCAGTGCTCGCGTCCCGATCACCGGGGAGCTGTTTTTT. Protein: CSARVPITGELFF.

The rearrangement uses TRBV6-5 and TRBJ2-3; 9 bases align to TRBD2. The CDR3 spans 15 residues. Germline assignment: CDR1 MNHEY and CDR2 SVGAGI. The V gene end was trimmed by 5 bases and the J gene end by 5 bases; junction bases not matched to a gene: 8. CDR3 bases: TGTGCCAGCAGTCGTCGGAGTAGCGGGGGAGATACGCAGTATTTT. Residues: CASSRRSSGGDTQYF.

The genes are TRBV15 and TRBJ2-7; D is possibly TRBD1 (6 bases). Per germline, CDR1 LNHNV and CDR2 YYDKDF (reference sequence). The CDR3 is 12 residues long. As DNA, the CDR3 is TGTGCCACCAGCAGAGATGCACAGGGAATACTCGTC. It translates to CATSRDAQGILV.

The chain employs TRBV5-1 and TRBJ2-3, with TRBD2 identical over 9 bases. J lost 5 bases, V lost 1 base, and 11 bases had no gene match. Germline loops: CDR1 SGHRS, CDR2 YFSETQ. The CDR3 covers 17 residues. The CDR3, as DNA: TGCGCCAGCAGCTTGAGAGTGGCTAGCGGGGCCGGAGATACGCAGTATTTT. It is translated as CASSLRVASGAGDTQYF.

This clonotype has only a few counts. The chain uses TRBV15 and TRBJ2-1, with TRBD2 matching over 8 bases. This CDR3 is 15 amino acids long. The V gene's germline CDR1 is LNHNV and CDR2 YYDKDF (reference sequence). J gave up 7 bases and V 8 bases, and 13 bases lay outside the gene matches. The CDR3 reads CATAPRGGVWNEQFF. CDR3 in DNA: TGTGCCACCGCCCCCCGGGGGGGCGTTTGGAATGAGCAGTTCTTC.